Each of the 20 T cell receptor beta chains below was sequenced from the same sample in a study of cytomegalovirus exposure and HLA in healthy donors. PCR amplification relied on 60 Vbeta primers (plus 13 Jbeta primers). The table came from immunoSEQ multiplex PCR; TCRdb's copy has only in-frame clones and leaves some out. The repertoire holds some 110,000 clones, roughly three quarters seen once, with approximately 3% in the top ten. The specimen was PBMCs. These receptors all stem from a man younger than 45 in good health and CMV-seronegative.

The chain carries TRBV10-3 and TRBJ2-7, with 9 bases fitting TRBD2. The CDR3 runs 15 residues. With V trimmed by 3 bases and J by 0 bases, 3 bases remained unmatched. The germline V gene encodes CDR1 ENHRY and CDR2 SYGVKD. This CDR3 reads CAISDTGLASYEQYF. CDR3 nucleotide sequence: TGTGCCATCAGTGATACGGGACTAGCCTCCTACGAGCAGTACTTC.

The rearrangement uses TRBV28 and TRBJ2-1, with 7 nucleotides matching TRBD2. Germline V gives CDR1 MDHEN, CDR2 SYDVKM. The CDR3 runs 12 residues. The trim removed 4 bases at V and 14 bases at J, leaving 8 bases unmatched. In DNA, the CDR3 is TGTGCCAGCAGTTCCGGACTAGAGTCTGAGTTCTTC. Protein: CASSSGLESEFF.

The chain joins TRBV5-1 to TRBJ2-3; D may be TRBD2 (6 bases). This CDR3 comprises 16 residues. Per germline, CDR1 SGHRS and CDR2 YFSETQ. The V and J ends lost 2 bases and 2 bases respectively, with 15 bases between them. The CDR3 loop reads CASSLNGGSVTDTQYF. CDR3 in DNA: TGCGCCAGCAGCTTAAACGGGGGTTCGGTCACAGATACGCAGTATTTT.

This clone appeared once. The chain has TRBV6-1 and TRBJ2-7, with 7 bases matching TRBD1. Germline V gene sequence: CDR1 MNHNS, CDR2 SASEGT. J gave up 2 bases and V 5 bases, and 6 bases lay outside the gene matches. There are 14 residues in the CDR3. The CDR3 DNA sequence: TGTGCCAGCAGTCCCCGGACAGGAACCTACGAGCAGTACTTC. Translated: CASSPRTGTYEQYF.

The chain couples TRBV4-3 to TRBJ2-1; 7 bases fit TRBD2. CDR1 LGHNA and CDR2 YSLEER come from the germline V gene. After removal of 1 base from V and 6 bases from J, the junction contained 3 bases not matched to a gene. This CDR3 is 14 amino acids long. CDR3: CASSQGTRVNEQFF. For the CDR3, the DNA is TGCGCCAGCAGCCAAGGGACTAGGGTCAATGAGCAGTTCTTC.

This chain joins TRBV6-1 and TRBJ2-1; unclear D gene. V was pared by 11 bases and J by 2 bases, with 13 bases between. Germline values: CDR1 MNHNS, CDR2 SASEGT. The CDR3 consists of 13 residues. CDR3 nucleotides: TGTGCCGCAGCGAGCAGAACCTACAATGAGCAGTTCTTC. Encoded protein: CAAASRTYNEQFF.

The chain uses TRBV9 and TRBJ2-5; D is perhaps TRBD1 (5 bases). The V end was cut by 0 bases, the J end by 3 bases, with 9 bases between. The CDR3 loop spans 14 amino acids. The germline gives CDR1 SGDLS, CDR2 YYNGEE. CDR3 sequence: CASSVGPREETQYF. CDR3 coding DNA: TGTGCCAGCAGCGTAGGCCCCAGGGAAGAGACCCAGTACTTC.

The chain employs TRBV5-1 and TRBJ2-2, with a weak D call TRBD1 (5 bases). The V and J ends lost 3 bases and 7 bases respectively, with 10 bases between them. This CDR3 is built from 13 residues. CDR1 and CDR2 (germline): SGHRS, YFSETQ. The DNA of the CDR3 is TGCGCCAGCAGCTATAGGGGTGGCGGGGAGCTGTTTTTT. Protein product: CASSYRGGGELFF.

In regard to this clone: A read error is likely, as this CDR3 ends without the conserved phenylalanine or tryptophan. The chain recombines TRBV30 with TRBJ1-6; D unclear. The V end was cut by 0 bases, the J end by 0 bases, with 6 bases between. Germline lookup yields CDR1 GTSNPN and CDR2 SVGIG (reference sequence). CDR3 length equals 15 residues. The CDR3 nucleotides are TGTGCCTGGAGTGTACTGAGCTCCTATAATTCACCCCTCCACTGT. Translation: CAWSVLSSYNSPLHC.

The chain recombines TRBV11-2 with TRBJ2-1; TRBD2 matches at 7 bases. J lost 5 bases, V lost 1 base, and 5 bases had no gene match. CDR1 is SGHAT and CDR2 is FQNNGV in the germline V gene. The CDR3 covers 15 residues. CDR3 residues: CASSLAGGTHNEQFF. DNA for the CDR3: TGTGCCAGCAGCTTAGCGGGAGGAACCCACAATGAGCAGTTCTTC.

This clone was detected once. The chain combines TRBV2 with TRBJ2-1; 9 bases match TRBD2. CDR1 is SNHLY, CDR2 FYNNEI, per germline. CDR3 length: 16 residues. V was pared by 6 bases and J by 1 base, with 7 bases of the junction left unmatched. The CDR3 here is CASRASGKSSYNEQFF. The CDR3 DNA is TGTGCCAGCAGGGCTAGCGGGAAATCTTCCTACAATGAGCAGTTCTTC.

The table lists this clone with a few counts. The gene calls are TRBV6-5 and TRBJ2-7, with 14 bases aligning to TRBD2. The CDR3 totals 15 residues. CDR1 and CDR2 from the germline V gene are MNHEY and SVGAGI. The V segment lost 2 bases and the J segment 5 bases; nucleotides outside the gene matches: 2. CDR3 sequence: CASSYGTSGSNEQYF. The CDR3 DNA reads TGTGCCAGCAGTTACGGGACTAGCGGGAGCAACGAGCAGTACTTC.

The chain carries TRBV30 and TRBJ1-2; D is perhaps TRBD1 (6 bases). The CDR3 has 15 residues. From germline, CDR1 is GTSNPN and CDR2 SVGIG (reference sequence). The V end was cut by 1 base, the J end by 5 bases, with 17 bases between. The CDR3 DNA follows: TGTGCCTGGAGTGCCGAAGGGGCAGGACAGTATGGCTACACCTTC. Amino acid sequence: CAWSAEGAGQYGYTF.

The chain combines TRBV7-3 with TRBJ2-7; D perhaps matches TRBD2 (6 bases). Per germline, CDR1 SGHTA and CDR2 FQGTGA. CDR3 length equals 15 residues. The V and J ends lost 4 bases and 3 bases respectively, with 16 bases between them. CDR3 nucleotides: TGTGCCAGCAGCTCTGGAGGTAGCGGCGGCTACGAGCAGTACTTC. This encodes CASSSGGSGGYEQYF.

V and J are TRBV29-1 and TRBJ2-1; 7 bases align to TRBD1. Germline assignment: CDR1 SQVTM and CDR2 ANQGSEA. Trimming removed 3 bases from V and 0 bases from J; junction bases left unmatched: 8. The CDR3 spans 16 residues. The CDR3 DNA follows: TGCAGCGTTGAGTATGGGACAGCTAGCTCCTACAATGAGCAGTTCTTC. Its translation is CSVEYGTASSYNEQFF.

The rearrangement uses TRBV7-3 and TRBJ2-6, with 7 bases identical to TRBD1. CDR1 and CDR2 from the germline V gene are SGHTA and FQGTGA. This CDR3 has 15 residues. The V and J ends lost 5 bases and 4 bases, in that order; junction bases with no gene match: 5. The CDR3 region has the DNA TGTGCCAGCAGCCCGACAGGGAGAGGGGCCAACGTCCTGACTTTC. As protein: CASSPTGRGANVLTF.

For the CDR3, the DNA is TGTGCCAGCAGCTGGCTCCCCGGGGAGCAGTTCTTC. Translating gives CASSWLPGEQFF. This chain joins TRBV7-9 and TRBJ2-1; D call uncertain. CDR1 is SEHNR, CDR2 FQNEAQ, per germline (reference sequence). The CDR3 length is 12 residues. Trimming took off 4 bases at V and 10 bases at J, with 11 bases between the two ends.

CDR3 loop: CASSVGEGTEAFF. For the CDR3, the DNA is TGTGCCAGCAGTGTGGGGGAGGGCACTGAAGCTTTCTTT. The chain couples TRBV2 to TRBJ1-1, with a tentative D call TRBD1 (5 bases). CDR3 size: 13 residues. The germline V gene has CDR1 SNHLY and CDR2 FYNNEI. The germline V and J ends were trimmed by 4 bases and 4 bases, with 10 bases remaining between them. The full variable domain, completed using reference TRBV2 and TRBJ1-1, is EPEVTQTPSHQVTQMGQEVILRCVPISNHLYFYWYRQILGQKVEFLVSFYNNEISEKSEIFDDQFSVERPDGSNFTLKIRSTKLEDSAMYFCASSVGEGTEAFFGQGTRLTVV.

The CDR3 sequence: CASSLDGDTGELFF. The CDR3 DNA reads TGCGCCAGCAGCTTGGACGGAGACACCGGGGAGCTGTTTTTT. The chain recombines TRBV5-1 with TRBJ2-2; D not certain. CDR3 length: 14 residues. The germline gives CDR1 SGHRS, CDR2 YFSETQ. Trimming left V 0 bases short and J 3 bases short, with 6 bases between.

The chain couples TRBV2 to TRBJ2-4; no reliable D call. This CDR3 is 17 amino acids long. CDR1 is SNHLY, CDR2 FYNNEI, per germline. Trimming removed 1 base from V and 0 bases from J, with 13 bases in between. As DNA, the CDR3 is TGTGCCAGCAGTGAAGGTCCGGCAGCGATAGCCAAAAACATTCAGTACTTC. Its translation: CASSEGPAAIAKNIQYF.